This TCR beta chain was sequenced for a study of blood T cells in healthy people across ages. Findings and caveats of the study: Estimated diversity, derived from one million T cells, was regarded as an underestimate.

The donors, all healthy, were Caucasians living in Russia, aged about 6 to 90. Every donor provided around 9.5 milliliters of peripheral blood. No fewer than 7 million PBMCs went into each sample. The germline gives CDR1 SQVTM, CDR2 ANQGSEA. CDR3 length: 13 amino acids. Trimming removed 5 bases from V and 6 bases from J, with 13 bases in between. A second roughly 7 to 12 cycle PCR used barcoded and J-beta primers. TCRdb redid the calling of the 5' RACE reads with MiXCR, one entry per CDR3 protein. The sample has about 1.8 million distinct CDR3 sequences; about 50% are singletons. There are a few counts of this clonotype. What it binds is not known.

The sequence was collected from a middle-aged woman in good health. The genes are TRBV29-1 and TRBJ1-4; the D is unclear. The specimen sequenced was blood. The CDR3, as DNA: TGCAGCGTTAATGGCTGGGAGGATGAAAAACTGTTTTTT. Protein: CSVNGWEDEKLFF.